This T cell receptor (beta chain) stems from a study of human T cells and chemical hapten exposure. Study as a whole: Donors were sensitized with 2% DPC on the upper inner arm.

Study-level results: With DPC sensitization, TCRs exceeding 1 in 1000 frequency showed no change.

This clonotype has more than one count but fewer than ten. Antigen: not known. Attachment of unique molecular identifiers to individual cDNA molecules was performed in the library. A single record per CDR3 protein comes from TCRdb applying MiXCR to the RACE reads. The sample has under 200,000 distinct CDR3 sequences, about 15% seen once; the top ten hold about 1.7%. Noted time point: patch test 1, 2 weeks after DPC sensitization. Treatment defined: therapeutic diphenylcyclopropenone sensitization with weekly scalp DPC. Unseparated into fractions, whole blood served as the source from which total RNA was extracted. The CDR3 has 15 amino acids. Trimming removed 5 bases from V and 4 bases from J; junction bases left unmatched: 8. Looked up from germline, CDR1 is MNHEY and CDR2 is SVGAGI.

The chain carries TRBV6-5 and TRBJ2-7; 10 bases line up with TRBD2. The sequence came from a woman aged 25 to 39 with alopecia areata. Some clones in this sample may be carry-over from other donors' samples. The sample in question was whole blood, obtained in connection with sensitization to the hapten diphenylcyclopropenone (DPC). The CDR3 spells CASSPRASGRYEQYF. DNA for the CDR3: TGTGCCAGCAGTCCCCGGGCTAGCGGGAGATACGAGCAGTACTTC.